A selection of T cell receptor beta chains follows, all from one sample in a study of patients and donors after allogeneic stem cell transplantation. TCRdb fed the RT-PCR reads into MiXCR, producing one record per CDR3 protein. The sample contains 150,000 to 200,000 distinct CDR3 sequences, 30% of which appear only once. Source material: blood, either unsorted or a sorted T cell fraction (not recorded which). The source is a human donor who was either an allogeneic HSCT recipient or a stem cell or donor lymphocyte infusion donor (not recorded which). It is not recorded whose cells these are; they may come from a transplant donor. Each CDR3 is given with its conserved first and last residue. Fields, in order: clone size, V gene, D gene, J gene, CDR3 protein, CDR3 DNA. The D gene is left open where the match is weak. Clone size is shown for a subset of rows, as once, few, many or a class of expanded clone.

clone_size: .
v_call: TRBV12-3/TRBV12-4
d_call: .
j_call: TRBJ2-3
cdr3_aa: CASSPTEGLTDTQYF
cdr3_nt: TGTGCCAGCAGCCCGACCGAGGGACTCACAGATACGCAGTATTTT

clone_size: many
v_call: TRBV12-3/TRBV12-4
d_call: TRBD1
j_call: TRBJ1-1
cdr3_aa: CASSPYRGLRAFF
cdr3_nt: TGTGCCAGCAGTCCTTACAGGGGGCTAAGAGCTTTCTTT

clone_size: few
v_call: TRBV12-3/TRBV12-4
d_call: TRBD1
j_call: TRBJ1-5
cdr3_aa: CASSQGQGARQPQHF
cdr3_nt: TGTGCCAGCAGTCAGGGACAGGGGGCACGGCAGCCCCAGCATTTT

clone_size: .
v_call: TRBV29-1
d_call: .
j_call: TRBJ2-2
cdr3_aa: CSAYRGNTGELFF
cdr3_nt: TGCAGCGCCTACCGGGGGAACACCGGGGAGCTGTTTTTT

clone_size: few
v_call: TRBV6-6
d_call: TRBD2
j_call: TRBJ2-1
cdr3_aa: CASRGLADTNEQFF
cdr3_nt: TGTGCCAGCAGGGGACTAGCGGACACCAATGAGCAGTTCTTC

clone_size: few
v_call: TRBV7-6
d_call: .
j_call: TRBJ2-1
cdr3_aa: CASSLNPDGNEQFF
cdr3_nt: TGTGCCAGCAGCTTAAATCCAGACGGCAATGAGCAGTTCTTC

clone_size: few
v_call: TRBV20-1
d_call: TRBD2
j_call: TRBJ2-1
cdr3_aa: CSAPASGSYNEQFF
cdr3_nt: TGCAGTGCCCCCGCTAGCGGGTCCTACAATGAGCAGTTCTTC

clone_size: .
v_call: TRBV4-3
d_call: .
j_call: TRBJ2-2
cdr3_aa: CASSLGLLNTGELFF
cdr3_nt: TGCGCCAGCAGCCTCGGACTCCTGAACACCGGGGAGCTGTTTTTT

clone_size: .
v_call: TRBV20-1
d_call: .
j_call: TRBJ2-7
cdr3_aa: CSARRETYEQYF
cdr3_nt: TGCAGTGCTAGGAGGGAAACATACGAGCAGTACTTC

clone_size: .
v_call: TRBV18
d_call: .
j_call: TRBJ2-3
cdr3_aa: CASSPLRGWGTDTQYF
cdr3_nt: TGTGCCAGCTCACCACTCAGGGGATGGGGCACAGATACGCAGTATTTT

clone_size: many
v_call: TRBV7-2
d_call: TRBD1
j_call: TRBJ1-1
cdr3_aa: CASSPRTGQTTEAFF
cdr3_nt: TGTGCCAGCAGCCCAAGGACAGGCCAAACTACCGAAGCTTTCTTT

clone_size: .
v_call: TRBV7-6
d_call: TRBD1
j_call: TRBJ2-5
cdr3_aa: CASSLIRAGGPVETQYF
cdr3_nt: TGTGCCAGCAGCTTAATTCGGGCAGGGGGACCGGTTGAGACCCAGTACTTC

clone_size: few
v_call: TRBV20-1
d_call: TRBD2
j_call: TRBJ2-7
cdr3_aa: CSARDRVAGAYEQYF
cdr3_nt: TGCAGTGCTAGAGATCGGGTAGCGGGGGCCTACGAGCAGTACTTC

clone_size: .
v_call: TRBV5-6
d_call: TRBD1
j_call: TRBJ1-2
cdr3_aa: CASKGAGPYGYTF
cdr3_nt: TGTGCCAGCAAGGGGGCAGGACCTTATGGCTACACCTTC

clone_size: few
v_call: TRBV7-9
d_call: .
j_call: TRBJ2-2
cdr3_aa: CASSLFGAGTGELFF
cdr3_nt: TGTGCCAGCAGCTTATTTGGCGCAGGCACCGGGGAGCTGTTTTTT

clone_size: few
v_call: TRBV4-1
d_call: .
j_call: TRBJ1-1
cdr3_aa: CASSLKGRGLNTEAFF
cdr3_nt: TGCGCCAGCAGCCTAAAGGGGCGGGGGCTGAACACTGAAGCTTTCTTT

clone_size: few
v_call: TRBV10-3
d_call: TRBD2
j_call: TRBJ2-7
cdr3_aa: CAISDPSGRAAGTYEQYF
cdr3_nt: TGTGCCATCAGCGATCCGAGCGGGAGGGCCGCCGGTACCTACGAGCAGTACTTC

clone_size: few
v_call: TRBV7-9
d_call: TRBD1
j_call: TRBJ1-2
cdr3_aa: CASSNRGGDYGYTF
cdr3_nt: TGTGCCAGCAGCAACAGGGGGGGTGACTATGGCTACACCTTC

clone_size: few
v_call: TRBV6-5
d_call: .
j_call: TRBJ1-6
cdr3_aa: CASSYSSPGDTYNSPLHF
cdr3_nt: TGTGCCAGCAGTTACTCAAGTCCAGGGGACACCTATAATTCACCCCTCCACTTT

clone_size: .
v_call: TRBV29-1
d_call: .
j_call: TRBJ1-2
cdr3_aa: CSLRDPGHYGYTF
cdr3_nt: TGCAGTCTCAGGGATCCCGGCCACTATGGCTACACCTTC

clone_size: .
v_call: TRBV18
d_call: .
j_call: TRBJ1-4
cdr3_aa: CASSSTNEKLFF
cdr3_nt: TGTGCCAGCTCATCGACTAATGAAAAACTGTTTTTT

clone_size: few
v_call: TRBV6-4
d_call: TRBD1
j_call: TRBJ1-2
cdr3_aa: CASSDSDRGTRYTF
cdr3_nt: TGTGCCAGCAGTGACTCGGACAGGGGAACTCGATATACCTTC

clone_size: .
v_call: TRBV6-2/TRBV6-3
d_call: TRBD1
j_call: TRBJ2-7
cdr3_aa: CASREGQADSYEQYF
cdr3_nt: TGTGCCAGCAGGGAAGGACAGGCAGACTCCTACGAGCAGTACTTC

clone_size: .
v_call: TRBV9
d_call: .
j_call: TRBJ2-7
cdr3_aa: CASSPWDSSRVTGQYF
cdr3_nt: TGTGCCAGCAGCCCCTGGGACTCGTCTAGGGTGACCGGGCAGTACTTC

clone_size: .
v_call: TRBV12-3/TRBV12-4
d_call: TRBD2
j_call: TRBJ2-3
cdr3_aa: CASSLGTSPLLDTQYF
cdr3_nt: TGTGCCAGCAGTTTAGGGACTAGCCCACTCCTAGATACGCAGTATTTT

clone_size: few
v_call: TRBV10-3
d_call: .
j_call: TRBJ1-6
cdr3_aa: CAISESISLGPSDSPLHF
cdr3_nt: TGTGCCATCAGTGAGTCCATTTCCCTAGGGCCTTCGGATTCACCCCTCCACTTT

clone_size: many
v_call: TRBV20-1
d_call: .
j_call: TRBJ1-2
cdr3_aa: CSARGDNYGYTF
cdr3_nt: TGCAGTGCTAGAGGGGACAACTATGGCTACACCTTC

clone_size: few
v_call: TRBV18
d_call: .
j_call: TRBJ2-1
cdr3_aa: CASLTPGYGGPNEQFF
cdr3_nt: TGTGCCAGCCTAACGCCGGGTTATGGGGGGCCCAATGAGCAGTTCTTC

clone_size: .
v_call: TRBV12-3/TRBV12-4
d_call: TRBD2
j_call: TRBJ2-3
cdr3_aa: CASSFFLAGGLPDTQYF
cdr3_nt: TGTGCCAGCAGTTTTTTCCTAGCGGGTGGGCTGCCAGATACGCAGTATTTT

clone_size: .
v_call: TRBV4-2
d_call: .
j_call: TRBJ2-7
cdr3_aa: CASSQDRHEQYF
cdr3_nt: TGTGCCAGCAGCCAAGACAGACACGAGCAGTACTTC

clone_size: once
v_call: TRBV7-6
d_call: .
j_call: TRBJ1-4
cdr3_aa: CASSLEAGGREKLFF
cdr3_nt: TGTGCCAGCAGCTTAGAGGCGGGGGGGCGTGAAAAACTGTTTTTT

clone_size: .
v_call: TRBV6-5
d_call: TRBD1
j_call: TRBJ1-3
cdr3_aa: CASSYGTDSSGNTIYF
cdr3_nt: TGTGCCAGCAGTTACGGGACAGACTCCTCTGGAAACACCATATATTTT

clone_size: .
v_call: TRBV4-3
d_call: .
j_call: TRBJ2-4
cdr3_aa: CASSQSWAVKNIQYF
cdr3_nt: TGCGCCAGCAGCCAGAGCTGGGCCGTCAAAAACATTCAGTACTTC

clone_size: .
v_call: TRBV28
d_call: .
j_call: TRBJ1-5
cdr3_aa: CASSLWAMAQPQHF
cdr3_nt: TGTGCCAGCAGTTTATGGGCTATGGCGCAGCCCCAGCATTTT

clone_size: once
v_call: TRBV7-2
d_call: TRBD2
j_call: TRBJ2-5
cdr3_aa: CASSLPTSPKETQYF
cdr3_nt: TGTGCCAGCAGCTTGCCGACTAGCCCAAAAGAGACCCAGTACTTC

clone_size: .
v_call: TRBV28
d_call: .
j_call: TRBJ2-7
cdr3_aa: CASSTPYEQYF
cdr3_nt: TGTGCCAGCAGTACCCCCTACGAGCAGTACTTC

clone_size: .
v_call: TRBV15
d_call: .
j_call: TRBJ2-7
cdr3_aa: CATSRVRWGYEQYF
cdr3_nt: TGTGCCACCAGCAGAGTTCGGTGGGGCTACGAGCAGTACTTC